The 22 T cell receptor beta chains given below trace back to one sample, sequenced in a study of blood T cell repertoires in COVID-19. Method: immunoSEQ multiplex PCR; TCRdb's copy keeps in-frame clones and lacks some. The sample includes about 400,000 clones, approximately 88% seen only once; the top ten take over 1%. Material for sequencing was peripheral blood. These receptors were collected from a man aged 35-49 years with acute or convalescent COVID-19.

The chain has TRBV11-2 and TRBJ1-2, with 8 bases identical to TRBD1. The CDR3 length is 15 residues. With 6 bases clipped from V and 5 bases from J, the junction kept 11 bases outside the gene matches. Germline-derived CDR1 and CDR2 are SGHAT and FQNNGV. The CDR3 sequence: CASRKPGGRGYGYTF. DNA for the CDR3: TGTGCCAGCAGGAAACCAGGGGGCAGAGGATATGGCTACACCTTC.

The genes are TRBV4-2 and TRBJ2-3; 15 nucleotides match TRBD2. The CDR3 sequence is 18 residues long. The ends lost 3 bases at V and 0 bases at J; junction bases unmatched: 4. Germline V lookup: CDR1 LGHNA, CDR2 YNFKEQ. The CDR3 nucleotides are TGTGCCAGCAGCCAGGGGACTAGCGGGGGGCGGAGCACAGATACGCAGTATTTT. Translation gives CASSQGTSGGRSTDTQYF.

This clone was seen only once. The chain employs TRBV28 and TRBJ1-1; no firm D call. The V gene lost 1 base and the J gene lost 11 bases, with 8 bases spanning the gap. The CDR3 consists of 11 residues. The germline CDR1 and CDR2 sequences are MDHEN and SYDVKM. CDR3 in amino acids: CASSLSGWAFF. The CDR3 region has the DNA TGTGCCAGCAGTTTATCGGGGTGGGCTTTCTTT.

The V and J genes are TRBV18 and TRBJ1-1; D unclear. The length of the CDR3 is 13 residues. The V end was cut by 2 bases, the J end by 0 bases, with 4 bases between. Germline assignment: CDR1 KGHSH and CDR2 LQKENI. CDR3 coding DNA: TGTGCCAGCTCACCAACTATGAACACTGAAGCTTTCTTT. Translating it yields CASSPTMNTEAFF. The complete variable domain, with remaining parts taken from reference TRBV18 and TRBJ1-1, reads NAGVMQNPRHLVRRRGQEARLRCSPMKGHSHVYWYRQLPEEGLKFMVYLQKENIIDESGMPKERFSAEFPKEGPSILRIQQVVRGDSAAYFCASSPTMNTEAFFGQGTRLTVV.

The chain couples TRBV6-1 to TRBJ1-1, with D unclear. Trimming pared 3 bases from V and 7 bases from J, leaving 12 bases between. From germline, CDR1 is MNHNS and CDR2 SASEGT. The CDR3 runs 13 residues. The CDR3 sequence is CASSDSGYGEAFF. The CDR3 nucleotides read TGTGCCAGCAGTGATTCGGGGTATGGTGAAGCTTTCTTT.

The chain recombines TRBV30 with TRBJ2-2, with D tentatively TRBD1 (6 bases). The CDR3 extends over 15 amino acids. V gave up 0 bases and J gave up 4 bases, with 12 bases separating them. Germline loops: CDR1 GTSNPN, CDR2 SVGIG (reference sequence). CDR3 in amino acids: CAWSVVAGVTGELFF. CDR3 sequence (DNA): TGTGCCTGGAGTGTAGTTGCAGGGGTCACCGGGGAGCTGTTTTTT.

This rearrangement joins TRBV28 to TRBJ1-3; weak D call: TRBD1 (5 bases). The CDR3 contains 15 residues. Germline CDR1 reads MDHEN; CDR2 reads SYDVKM. V shed 5 bases and J shed 0 bases, with 11 bases lying between them. Here the CDR3 DNA reads TGTGCCAGCAGTCTGCGGGACTCCTCTGGAAACACCATATATTTT. Amino acid sequence: CASSLRDSSGNTIYF.

This clone occurred a few times. A read error is possible here, since a much larger clone lies one base away. This chain uses TRBV28 with TRBJ1-5, with D unresolved. The CDR3 has 12 amino acids. Between the trimmed V and J ends, which lost 2 bases and 6 bases, there was a span of 5 bases. The germline CDR1 and CDR2 sequences are MDHEN and SYDVKM. The CDR3 protein is CASSLIGQPQHF. The DNA for the CDR3 is TGTGCCAGCAGTTTAATCGGTCAGCCCCAGCATTTT.

V and J are TRBV29-1 and TRBJ2-7, with TRBD1 matching 9 bases. The CDR3 sequence is 15 residues long. After removal of 6 bases from V and 1 base from J, the junction contained 10 bases not matched to a gene. Per the germline V gene, CDR1 is SQVTM and CDR2 is ANQGSEA. The CDR3 nucleotides read TGCAGCGTCCGACCCACCGGGACAGGGTCCTACGAGCAGTACTTC. Translating gives CSVRPTGTGSYEQYF.

This chain joins TRBV24-1 and TRBJ2-5, with unresolved D. Germline CDR1 and CDR2: KGHDR and SFDVKD. Trimming took 4 bases from V and 4 from J, leaving 6 bases between them. The CDR3 extends over 12 amino acids. CDR3 region: CATSDPRETQYF. The CDR3 DNA sequence: TGTGCCACCAGTGACCCTAGAGAGACCCAGTACTTC.

J is TRBJ1-2 and V is TRBV6-1, with TRBD1 matching over 9 bases. Germline V gene sequence: CDR1 MNHNS, CDR2 SASEGT. The V and J ends lost 2 bases and 7 bases, in that order; junction bases with no gene match: 5. The CDR3 sequence is 14 residues long. As DNA, the CDR3 is TGTGCCAGCAGTGAATATTACAGGGGGCCTGGCTACACCTTC. Its translation: CASSEYYRGPGYTF.

As concerns this clone: Different DNA sequences within this sample yield the same CDR3. The rearrangement uses TRBV28 and TRBJ1-4; 7 bases fit TRBD1. Germline values: CDR1 MDHEN, CDR2 SYDVKM. V lost 5 bases, J lost 4 bases, and 4 bases stayed unmatched. The CDR3 consists of 14 residues. Here the CDR3 reads CASSLQGINEKLFF. The DNA of the CDR3 is TGTGCCAGCAGTCTACAGGGGATTAATGAAAAACTGTTTTTT.

This chain connects TRBV9 to TRBJ2-2; TRBD2 aligns across 7 bases. Trimming took 5 bases from V and 4 from J; bases not matched to a gene: 5. Per the germline V gene, CDR1 is SGDLS and CDR2 is YYNGEE. There are 14 residues in the CDR3. The CDR3 region has the DNA TGTGCCAGCAGTAGGCAGCGGGGCACCGGGGAGCTGTTTTTT. Amino acids: CASSRQRGTGELFF.

The chain employs TRBV5-4 and TRBJ2-7; tentatively, D is TRBD2 (7 bases). Germline V lookup: CDR1 SGHNT, CDR2 YYREEE (reference sequence). The V gene lost 0 bases and the J gene lost 3 bases, with 13 bases spanning the gap. The CDR3 length is 15 residues. CDR3 sequence: CASSLAGGRNYEQYF. Here the CDR3 DNA reads TGTGCCAGCAGCTTGGCCGGGGGGCGAAACTACGAGCAGTACTTC.

The chain links TRBV4-3 to TRBJ2-7; 10 bases agree with TRBD2. CDR3 size: 16 residues. After removal of 1 base from V and 6 bases from J, the junction contained 9 bases not matched to a gene. Per the germline V gene, CDR1 is LGHNA and CDR2 is YSLEER. The CDR3 DNA sequence: TGCGCCAGCAGCCAAGTTGCGGTAGCGGGGGGTGGCGAGCAGTACTTC. This encodes CASSQVAVAGGGEQYF.

CDR3 loop: CASSLGSPGANYGYTF. CDR3 sequence (DNA): TGTGCCAGCAGCTTGGGTAGCCCCGGAGCTAACTATGGCTACACCTTC. The chain carries TRBV5-4 and TRBJ1-2; D is unclear. The germline V gene has CDR1 SGHNT and CDR2 YYREEE (reference sequence). CDR3 length: 16 amino acids. Trimming removed 0 bases from V and 0 bases from J, with 12 bases in between.

This chain links TRBV19 with TRBJ1-4, with a possible D match to TRBD1 (6 bases). CDR1 LNHDA and CDR2 SQIVND come from the germline V gene (reference sequence). The CDR3 is made up of 15 amino acids. The V gene lost 5 bases and the J gene lost 0 bases, with 10 bases spanning the gap. CDR3 DNA sequence: TGTGCCAGTAGTCCCCACAGGGCAACTAATGAAAAACTGTTTTTT. It specifies CASSPHRATNEKLFF.

The V call is TRBV28, the J call TRBJ1-5; unclear D gene. The CDR3 is 15 amino acids. The V gene's germline CDR1 is MDHEN and CDR2 SYDVKM. V lost 6 bases and J 2 bases, leaving 14 bases between the germline ends. In DNA, the CDR3 is TGTGCCAGCAGCCTTGTGCCCTCGGGCAATCAGCCCCAGCATTTT. This encodes CASSLVPSGNQPQHF. The variable domain in full, completed from reference TRBV28 and TRBJ1-5, reads DVKVTQSSRYLVKRTGEKVFLECVQDMDHENMFWYRQDPGLGLRLIYFSYDVKMKEKGDIPEGYSVSREKKERFSLILESASTNQTSMYLCASSLVPSGNQPQHFGDGTRLSIL.

This clone has a handful of counts. The J gene is TRBJ1-5, the V gene TRBV10-3; TRBD1 agrees at 10 bases. Unmatched junction bases numbered 7, after V lost 5 bases and J lost 6 bases. The CDR3 is 15 residues long. In germline, CDR1 is ENHRY, CDR2 SYGVKD. The CDR3 DNA is TGTGCCATCAGTCATGACAGGGGGCAAGGTCAGCCCCAGCATTTT. It is translated as CAISHDRGQGQPQHF.

This clone was seen only a few times. The chain is built from TRBV6-5 and TRBJ1-1, with D perhaps matching TRBD1 (6 bases). Germline CDR1 MNHEY, CDR2 SVGAGI. The CDR3 totals 13 residues. Deletions cut 7 bases from V and 0 bases from J, with 9 bases between. The chain's CDR3 is CASKTGMNTEAFF. The CDR3, as DNA: TGTGCCAGCAAAACAGGGATGAACACTGAAGCTTTCTTT.

In its sample, this clone was seen once. The CDR3 loop is CASSLGRWEDEQFF. CDR3 coding DNA: TGTGCCAGCAGCTTGGGGCGCTGGGAGGATGAGCAGTTCTTC. The chain joins TRBV7-3 to TRBJ2-1; D might be TRBD2 (6 bases). The CDR3 length is 14 residues. The germline V and J ends were trimmed by 3 bases and 8 bases, with 14 bases remaining between them. Germline-derived CDR1 and CDR2 are SGHTA and FQGTGA.

V gene TRBV28 combines with J gene TRBJ2-5, with 12 bases identical to TRBD2. Looked up from germline, CDR1 is MDHEN and CDR2 is SYDVKM. This CDR3 region has 16 residues. V trimming: 4 bases; J trimming: 2 bases; junction bases outside the gene matches: 5. The CDR3 is CASSSPTSGGQETQYF. The CDR3 coding sequence is TGTGCCAGCAGTTCCCCAACTAGCGGGGGGCAAGAGACCCAGTACTTC.